This record concerns one T cell receptor (beta chain) sequence. This sample was taken from a study of blood T cell repertoires in COVID-19. Study at large: Collection of acute and convalescent COVID-19 samples took place in the United States, Italy and Spain. PBMCs, B-cell-depleted T cells, or T cells were the source of the cDNA or gDNA that made up the material.

CDR1 is SGHRS, CDR2 YFSETQ, per germline. This CDR3 is 14 amino acids long. The V end was cut by 0 bases, the J end by 4 bases, with 10 bases between. In the original analysis: By means of reference gene primer amplification, nucleated cell counts were estimated. Sequencing was performed with immunoSEQ multiplex PCR; in TCRdb, only in-frame clones are kept and a portion is missing. The D gene and trimming were derived from the DNA, and the V and J assignments and clone size from that table. Here the sample spans some 200,000 clones, 65% to 85% being singletons. The material sequenced was peripheral blood. V gene TRBV5-1 combines with J gene TRBJ1-2; tentative D call: TRBD1 (6 bases). The clonotype comes from an elderly woman with acute or convalescent COVID-19. The CDR3, as DNA: TGCGCCAGCAGCTTGGGGCAGGGGTTCTATGGCTACACCTTC. This encodes CASSLGQGFYGYTF.